This T cell receptor (beta chain) was observed in a study of CDR3 diversity in severe acne. Many counts were recorded for this clonotype. The CDR3 is 15 amino acids. V lost 3 bases, J lost 8 bases, and 6 bases stayed unmatched. Germline V CDR1 and CDR2: MRHNA, SNTAGT. MiXCR, run by TCRdb on the PCR reads, gives a single entry per CDR3 protein. Of over 100,000 distinct CDR3 sequences detected, roughly half appear once; the ten largest clones hold over 10%. The rearrangement joins TRBV6-4 to TRBJ2-1; 11 bases are a match to TRBD2. The clonotype was recovered from a male donor with acne. Sequencing was performed on blood. The CDR3 bases are TGTGCCAGCAGTGAGACTAGCGGGACCCCGGATGAGCAGTTCTTC. Amino acids: CASSETSGTPDEQFF.